This is a list of T cell receptor beta chains from one sample in a study of radiotherapy plus CTLA-4 blockade in lung cancer. Only in-frame clones appear in the TCRdb table, and some are missing; sequencing was by immunoSEQ multiplex PCR. Among tens of thousands of clones, roughly 85% were seen once, and the ten largest hold 8.5% to 10%. Sequencing used peripheral blood, obtained from a patient treated with radiotherapy plus ipilimumab. All receptors come from a human donor with non-small cell lung cancer who had a complete response to radiotherapy plus ipilimumab. Both conserved end residues are part of each CDR3. The order of the fields is D gene, clone size, J gene, V gene, CDR3 protein, CDR3 DNA. A D gene is named only where the DNA matches it firmly. Clone size is shown for a subset of rows, as once, few, many or a class of expanded clone.

TRBD1	.	TRBJ1-1	TRBV10-1	CASSKGLTGAAFF	TGCGCCAGCAGTAAGGGGCTTACAGGGGCAGCTTTCTTT
.	few	TRBJ2-1	TRBV27	CASSLQGNEQFF	TGTGCCAGCAGTTTACAGGGAAATGAGCAGTTCTTC
.	once	TRBJ1-4	TRBV4-2	CASSQEGYNEKLFF	TGTGCCAGCAGCCAAGAAGGGTATAATGAAAAACTGTTTTTT
TRBD1	.	TRBJ1-2	TRBV11-3	CASSPGTARAEHGYTF	TGTGCCAGCAGCCCTGGGACAGCCCGAGCAGAACATGGCTACACCTTC
TRBD2	.	TRBJ2-2	TRBV6-4	CASRTSANTGELFF	TGTGCCAGCAGAACTAGCGCGAACACCGGGGAGCTGTTTTTT
.	.	TRBJ2-5	TRBV7-8	CASRPDSGQETQYF	TGTGCCAGCAGGCCCGACTCAGGCCAAGAGACCCAGTACTTC
.	.	TRBJ2-5	TRBV7-2	CASSPRQIQETQYF	TGTGCCAGCAGCCCGCGACAGATACAAGAGACCCAGTACTTC
.	.	TRBJ2-5	TRBV12-5	CASGGRNQETQYF	TGTGCTAGTGGTGGACGTAACCAAGAGACCCAGTACTTC
TRBD1	.	TRBJ2-3	TRBV19	CASSIVPGQGAFSQYF	TGTGCCAGTAGTATAGTCCCGGGACAGGGAGCATTCTCGCAGTATTTT
.	.	TRBJ2-1	TRBV28	CASSLMGGRNEQFF	TGTGCCAGCAGTTTAATGGGGGGTAGAAATGAGCAGTTCTTC
TRBD2	few	TRBJ2-7	TRBV5-4	CASSSTSGGPGEQYF	TGTGCCAGCAGCTCGACTAGCGGGGGGCCGGGGGAGCAGTACTTC
.	.	TRBJ1-4	TRBV18	CASSPTVPGRSNEKLFF	TGTGCCAGCTCACCGACAGTACCGGGACGGAGTAATGAAAAACTGTTTTTT
TRBD1	.	TRBJ2-2	TRBV7-8	CASSLGDRNTGELFF	TGTGCCAGCAGCTTAGGGGACAGGAACACCGGGGAGCTGTTTTTT
.	.	TRBJ2-3	TRBV14	CASGLRGAPQTDTQYF	TGTGCCAGCGGCCTCAGGGGAGCCCCTCAAACAGATACGCAGTATTTT
.	.	TRBJ1-2	TRBV20-1	CSARTDYGYTF	TGCAGTGCTAGGACAGACTATGGCTACACCTTC
.	.	TRBJ1-6	TRBV28	CASSTPRGGSGNSPLHF	TGTGCCAGCTCTACCCCCCGGGGAGGATCAGGGAATTCACCCCTCCACTTT
TRBD2	.	TRBJ2-1	TRBV6-9	CASLAGRLNEQFF	TGTGCCAGCCTAGCGGGACGACTCAATGAGCAGTTCTTC
.	.	TRBJ2-3	TRBV19	CASREITSTDTQYF	TGTGCAAGTAGGGAAATAACTAGCACAGATACGCAGTATTTT
TRBD1	few	TRBJ1-1	TRBV15	CATSMGTGVTEAFF	TGTGCCACCAGCATGGGGACAGGGGTCACTGAAGCTTTCTTT
TRBD2	.	TRBJ2-1	TRBV30	CALRLARFNEQFF	TGTGCCTTGAGACTAGCGCGGTTCAATGAGCAGTTCTTC
.	once	TRBJ1-5	TRBV7-2	CASSQGGERNQPQHF	TGTGCCAGCAGCCAAGGCGGGGAAAGAAATCAGCCCCAGCATTTT
.	.	TRBJ1-2	TRBV10-2	CASSSRDINNGYTF	TGCGCCAGCAGTAGCCGGGACATTAACAATGGCTACACCTTC
.	few	TRBJ2-6	TRBV10-3	CAISDTGSPSGANVLTF	TGTGCCATCAGTGACACAGGAAGTCCCTCTGGGGCCAACGTCCTGACTTTC
.	few	TRBJ2-1	TRBV6-6	CASTAGQSYNEQFF	TGTGCCAGCACGGCAGGGCAATCCTACAATGAGCAGTTCTTC
.	.	TRBJ2-5	TRBV11-2	CASSPGTLQETQYF	TGTGCCAGCAGCCCGGGGACTTTGCAAGAGACCCAGTACTTC
TRBD1	.	TRBJ2-7	TRBV18	CASSVGQGRSYEQYF	TGTGCCAGCTCAGTTGGACAGGGGAGATCCTACGAGCAGTACTTC
TRBD2	.	TRBJ2-1	TRBV6-4	CASKTSGRATNNEQFF	TGTGCCAGCAAGACTAGCGGGAGGGCCACCAACAATGAGCAGTTCTTC
.	.	TRBJ1-1	TRBV30	CAWSDKDGTGDAEAFF	TGTGCCTGGAGCGACAAGGACGGCACGGGAGACGCTGAAGCTTTCTTT
.	.	TRBJ1-5	TRBV4-3	CASSQEWTAHNQPQHF	TGCGCCAGCAGCCAAGAATGGACAGCACATAATCAGCCCCAGCATTTT
TRBD2	.	TRBJ2-5	TRBV5-1	CASRRGTSRETQYF	TGCGCCAGCAGACGAGGGACTAGCAGAGAGACCCAGTACTTC
.	.	TRBJ1-2	TRBV6-5	CASTPGGLDGYTF	TGTGCCAGCACCCCGGGGGGACTTGATGGCTACACCTTC
TRBD2	once	TRBJ2-3	TRBV29-1	CSVDSGANTDTQYF	TGCAGCGTCGATAGCGGGGCGAACACAGATACGCAGTATTTT
TRBD1	few	TRBJ2-1	TRBV30	CAWGQGNEQFF	TGTGCCTGGGGACAGGGAAATGAGCAGTTCTTC
.	.	TRBJ1-1	TRBV7-9	CASSLEAGTEAFF	TGTGCCAGCAGCTTAGAAGCGGGAACTGAAGCTTTCTTT
.	.	TRBJ1-6	TRBV12-5	CASGPNSPLHF	TGTGCTAGTGGCCCTAATTCACCCCTCCACTTT
TRBD1	.	TRBJ2-1	TRBV28	CASSLTGVREQFF	TGTGCCAGCAGTTTAACAGGGGTTCGGGAGCAGTTCTTC
.	once	TRBJ2-1	TRBV5-4	CASSRTGITYNEQFF	TGTGCCAGCAGCCGGACTGGAATCACTTACAATGAGCAGTTCTTC
TRBD1	.	TRBJ1-4	TRBV2	CASSRTGRGEKLFF	TGTGCCAGCAGCCGGACAGGTCGGGGTGAAAAACTGTTTTTT
TRBD1	.	TRBJ1-1	TRBV7-2	CASSLGGQRVRNTEAFF	TGTGCCAGCAGCTTAGGGGGACAGCGAGTACGTAACACTGAAGCTTTCTTT
.	.	TRBJ2-5	TRBV29-1	CSVDTDFQETQYF	TGCAGCGTTGATACAGACTTTCAAGAGACCCAGTACTTC
.	.	TRBJ1-4	TRBV10-3	CAISEERGANEKLFF	TGTGCCATCAGCGAGGAGAGGGGCGCTAATGAAAAACTGTTTTTT
.	.	TRBJ1-6	TRBV30	CAWGGGNSPLHF	TGTGCCTGGGGAGGGGGAAATTCACCCCTCCACTTT
.	.	TRBJ1-5	TRBV10-2	CAVRQGDQPQHF	TGCGCCGTCCGCCAGGGAGATCAGCCCCAGCATTTT